The 21 T cell receptor beta chains given below trace back to one sample, sequenced in a study of monozygotic twins with inflammatory bowel disease. TCRdb reprocessed the 5' RACE reads; each CDR3 protein has one entry and no DNA is given. This sample's table has approximately 400,000 distinct CDR3 sequences. Input material: blood. Source of these receptors: a human donor with ulcerative colitis or Crohn's disease, or a healthy co-twin of an affected twin (not recorded which).

The chain is built from TRBV20-1 and TRBJ2-1; the TCRdb D gene call, TRBD2, has no DNA to confirm it. The V gene's germline CDR1 is DFQATT and CDR2 SNEGSKA (reference sequence). The CDR3 is made up of 11 amino acids. CDR3 amino acids: CSASGTSEQFF.

CDR3 region: CASSEWASGRAGVETQYF. The V call is TRBV25-1, the J call TRBJ2-5; the TRBD2 assignment by TCRdb is unverifiable without DNA. This CDR3 region has 18 residues. Germline CDR1 is MGHDK and CDR2 is SYGVNS.

The chain joins TRBV19 to TRBJ2-1; TCRdb gives TRBD2 as the D gene, but with no DNA this cannot be confirmed. The CDR3 loop spans 16 amino acids. CDR1 and CDR2 (germline): LNHDA, SQIVND (reference sequence). The CDR3 sequence: CASSKLAGPSYNEQFF.

The gene calls are TRBV5-1 and TRBJ1-1; TCRdb lists TRBD1, though no DNA is available to test this call. CDR1 and CDR2 (germline): SGHRS, YFSETQ. The CDR3 consists of 15 residues. CDR3 residues: CASRPIGGLGTEAFF.

The gene calls are TRBV6-5 and TRBJ2-7; TCRdb gives TRBD2 as the D gene, but with no DNA this cannot be confirmed. Germline V CDR1 and CDR2: MNHEY, SVGAGI. This CDR3 has 12 amino acids. The CDR3 protein is CASSSTTYEEYF.

The gene calls are TRBV20-1 and TRBJ1-1; TCRdb outputs TRBD1, but without DNA this stays unchecked. The CDR3 length is 13 residues. Germline loops: CDR1 DFQATT, CDR2 SNEGSKA (reference sequence). This CDR3 reads CSARGTGGLEAFF.

The chain combines TRBV23-1 with TRBJ2-7; TCRdb reports TRBD1, a call that lacks DNA to check it against. TRBV23-1 is known as an ORF, though its function is uncertain. The CDR3 has 14 residues. CDR3 residues: CASSQSIGQDEQYF.

The rearrangement uses TRBV19 and TRBJ1-5; the D call of TRBD1 rests on TCRdb alone, since no DNA is present to check it. The CDR3 runs 11 residues. Per germline, CDR1 LNHDA and CDR2 SQIVND (reference sequence). The CDR3 loop reads CASTGAGPQHF.

The CDR3 sequence: CASARGYQETQYF. The V call is TRBV9, the J call TRBJ2-5; TCRdb indicates TRBD1, and absent DNA this call remains unverified. The germline V gene has CDR1 SGDLS and CDR2 YYNGEE. The CDR3 sequence is 13 residues long.

The chain carries TRBV21-1 and TRBJ2-1; no DNA is available, so the TRBD2 call from TCRdb remains unchecked. TRBV21-1 is a known pseudogene. The CDR3 length is 17 residues. This chain's CDR3 is CASSKNRNGTDWDEQFF.

The CDR3: CASSPPSGGASYEQYF. V gene TRBV18 combines with J gene TRBJ2-7; as DNA is missing, the TRBD2 call by TCRdb cannot be tested. Germline CDR1 KGHSH, CDR2 LQKENI. The CDR3 is made up of 16 amino acids.

The chain is built from TRBV7-6 and TRBJ2-5; TCRdb selects TRBD2, and the lack of DNA leaves this call unchecked. The V gene's germline CDR1 is SGHVS and CDR2 FNYEAQ. This CDR3 contains 14 residues. CDR3 in amino acids: CASSHRLAEETQYF.

The CDR3 region is CASASGGPSYNEQFF. This rearrangement joins TRBV5-1 to TRBJ2-1; without DNA, the TCRdb call of TRBD2 cannot be checked. This CDR3 has 15 amino acids. Germline CDR1 and CDR2: SGHRS and YFSETQ.

The CDR3 spells CSGTLLGTEAFF. This chain links TRBV29-1 with TRBJ1-1. The CDR3 loop spans 12 amino acids. Per germline, CDR1 SQVTM and CDR2 ANQGSEA.

V usage is TRBV15 and J usage is TRBJ1-5; TCRdb's D gene call, TRBD1, goes unchecked for lack of DNA. Germline V gene sequence: CDR1 LNHNV, CDR2 YYDKDF (reference sequence). The CDR3 has 15 residues. This CDR3 is CATSAQDQGREPQHF.

The rearrangement joins TRBV4-3 to TRBJ2-6; TCRdb calls TRBD2, which cannot be checked without DNA. CDR1 is LGHNA, CDR2 YSLEER, per germline. The CDR3 sequence is 17 residues long. The CDR3 reads CASSQSRLGSGANVLTF.

The V and J genes are TRBV5-1 and TRBJ1-2; TCRdb lists TRBD1, though no DNA is available to test this call. Germline V gene lookup returns CDR1 SGHRS and CDR2 YFSETQ. The CDR3 runs 14 residues. The CDR3 loop is CASSFLLDRAGYTF. The variable domain in full, completed from reference TRBV5-1 and TRBJ1-2, reads KAGVTQTPRYLIKTRGQQVTLSCSPISGHRSVSWYQQTPGQGLQFLFEYFSETQRNKGNFPGRFSGRQFSNSRSEMNVSTLELGDSALYLCASSFLLDRAGYTFGSGTRLTVV.

The genes are TRBV4-2 and TRBJ2-7. CDR1 is LGHNA and CDR2 is YNFKEQ in the germline V gene. The CDR3 contains 16 residues. The CDR3 here is CASSQDSEYYSYEQYF.

The CDR3 is CASSLKTTRGASGTQYF. This sequence joins TRBV5-1 and TRBJ2-5; TCRdb's D gene call, TRBD1, goes unchecked for lack of DNA. Germline CDR1 reads SGHRS; CDR2 reads YFSETQ. CDR3 length: 17 amino acids.

The chain uses TRBV28 and TRBJ1-2; TCRdb reports TRBD1, a call that lacks DNA to check it against. CDR1 is MDHEN and CDR2 is SYDVKM in the germline V gene. The CDR3 loop spans 16 amino acids. This CDR3 is CASSPPQQVSSYGYTF.

V and J are TRBV6-5 and TRBJ1-5; TCRdb gives TRBD1 as the D gene, but with no DNA this cannot be confirmed. There are 13 residues in the CDR3. Germline assignment: CDR1 MNHEY and CDR2 SVGAGI. CDR3 region: CASSSSGNQPQHF.